This is a list of T cell receptor beta chains from one sample in a study of CD8 T cells in ankylosing spondylitis. TCRdb itself ran the 5' RACE reads through MiXCR, one entry per CDR3 protein. The data contain under 250,000 distinct CDR3 sequences, 32% of them singletons. Sequencing input: blood, either unsorted or a sorted T cell fraction (not recorded which). These receptors all stem from a male donor with ankylosing spondylitis or in good health (not recorded which). CDR3s include the opening cysteine and the closing phenylalanine or tryptophan. Fields, in order: D gene, V gene, J gene, clone size, CDR3 length, CDR3 protein, CDR3 DNA. D genes are given only for firm matches. Some rows have no size entry. The others give once, few or many, or a class for an expanded clone.

d_gene: .
v_gene: TRBV7-6
j_gene: TRBJ2-7
abundance: .
len: 13
CDR3aa: CASSREGGYEQYF
CDR3nt: TGTGCCAGCAGTCGAGAAGGGGGTTACGAGCAGTACTTC

d_gene: .
v_gene: TRBV9
j_gene: TRBJ2-5
abundance: .
len: 14
CDR3aa: CASSVEEAQETQYF
CDR3nt: TGTGCCAGCAGCGTAGAGGAAGCGCAAGAGACCCAGTACTTC

d_gene: TRBD1
v_gene: TRBV27
j_gene: TRBJ2-5
abundance: .
len: 12
CDR3aa: CASSSGQGGQYF
CDR3nt: TGTGCCAGCAGTTCCGGACAGGGGGGCCAGTACTTC

d_gene: .
v_gene: TRBV5-6
j_gene: TRBJ2-3
abundance: .
len: 12
CDR3aa: CASSEQIDTQYF
CDR3nt: TGTGCCAGCAGCGAACAGATTGATACGCAGTATTTT

d_gene: .
v_gene: TRBV7-9
j_gene: TRBJ2-5
abundance: .
len: 15
CDR3aa: CASSLVQPRQETQYF
CDR3nt: TGTGCCAGCAGCTTAGTGCAGCCCCGGCAAGAGACCCAGTACTTC

d_gene: .
v_gene: TRBV20-1
j_gene: TRBJ1-1
abundance: .
len: 15
CDR3aa: CSARVDSSLNTEAFF
CDR3nt: TGCAGTGCCAGGGTGGACAGTTCCTTGAACACTGAAGCTTTCTTT

d_gene: .
v_gene: TRBV20-1
j_gene: TRBJ1-5
abundance: .
len: 13
CDR3aa: CSARDLGDQPQHF
CDR3nt: TGCAGTGCTAGAGATCTAGGGGATCAGCCCCAGCATTTT

d_gene: .
v_gene: TRBV20-1
j_gene: TRBJ1-1
abundance: few
len: 11
CDR3aa: CSAYGYTEAFF
CDR3nt: TGCAGTGCCTACGGGTACACTGAAGCTTTCTTT

d_gene: TRBD1
v_gene: TRBV5-4
j_gene: TRBJ2-3
abundance: .
len: 19
CDR3aa: CASSLAPETGILSTDTQYF
CDR3nt: TGTGCCAGCAGCTTGGCCCCAGAGACAGGGATCCTTAGCACAGATACGCAGTATTTT

d_gene: .
v_gene: TRBV27
j_gene: TRBJ1-6
abundance: .
len: 13
CDR3aa: CASSLGWRQPLHF
CDR3nt: TGTGCCAGCTCTCTCGGGTGGAGGCAACCCCTCCACTTT

d_gene: TRBD1
v_gene: TRBV29-1
j_gene: TRBJ2-5
abundance: few
len: 14
CDR3aa: CSGGQGEVGETQYF
CDR3nt: TGCAGCGGGGGACAGGGTGAGGTTGGAGAGACCCAGTACTTC

d_gene: TRBD1
v_gene: TRBV5-6
j_gene: TRBJ1-3
abundance: .
len: 16
CDR3aa: CASSSGQAALGNTIYF
CDR3nt: TGTGCCAGCAGCTCGGGACAGGCCGCTCTTGGAAACACCATATATTTT

d_gene: .
v_gene: TRBV12-3/TRBV12-4
j_gene: TRBJ2-5
abundance: few
len: 12
CDR3aa: CASRSLGETQYF
CDR3nt: TGTGCCAGCCGCTCCCTGGGGGAGACCCAGTACTTC

d_gene: .
v_gene: TRBV20-1
j_gene: TRBJ2-7
abundance: few
len: 13
CDR3aa: CSASDDKSYEQYF
CDR3nt: TGCAGTGCTAGTGATGACAAATCCTACGAGCAGTACTTC

d_gene: .
v_gene: TRBV11-2
j_gene: TRBJ1-1
abundance: .
len: 12
CDR3aa: CASLIWITEAFF
CDR3nt: TGTGCCAGCTTGATATGGATCACTGAAGCTTTCTTT

d_gene: TRBD2
v_gene: TRBV11-2
j_gene: TRBJ2-3
abundance: .
len: 15
CDR3aa: CASSGGTSGGDTQYF
CDR3nt: TGTGCCAGCAGCGGAGGGACTAGCGGGGGGGATACGCAGTATTTT

d_gene: TRBD1
v_gene: TRBV10-3
j_gene: TRBJ1-2
abundance: many
len: 13
CDR3aa: CAISPNGQGTYTF
CDR3nt: TGTGCCATCAGTCCAAACGGACAGGGCACCTACACCTTC

d_gene: .
v_gene: TRBV29-1
j_gene: TRBJ1-4
abundance: once
len: 14
CDR3aa: CSVGRADSNEKLFF
CDR3nt: TGCAGCGTTGGACGGGCGGACAGTAATGAAAAACTGTTTTTT

d_gene: .
v_gene: TRBV12-3/TRBV12-4
j_gene: TRBJ2-2
abundance: .
len: 15
CDR3aa: CASGGTEEFTGELFF
CDR3nt: TGTGCCAGCGGGGGGACAGAAGAATTTACCGGGGAGCTGTTTTTT

d_gene: .
v_gene: TRBV5-1
j_gene: TRBJ2-2
abundance: once
len: 16
CDR3aa: CASSLSRELNTGELFF
CDR3nt: TGCGCCAGCAGCTTGTCCAGGGAGCTAAACACCGGGGAGCTGTTTTTT

d_gene: TRBD1
v_gene: TRBV5-1
j_gene: TRBJ2-1
abundance: once
len: 18
CDR3aa: CASSLAGGTTRFYNEQFF
CDR3nt: TGCGCCAGCAGCTTGGCAGGGGGTACGACGCGCTTCTACAATGAGCAGTTCTTC

d_gene: .
v_gene: TRBV6-5
j_gene: TRBJ2-7
abundance: .
len: 15
CDR3aa: CASSYSIETGYEQYF
CDR3nt: TGTGCCAGCAGTTACTCGATCGAGACGGGGTACGAGCAGTACTTC

d_gene: .
v_gene: TRBV27
j_gene: TRBJ1-6
abundance: few
len: 14
CDR3aa: CASSAGGYNSPLHF
CDR3nt: TGTGCCAGCTCCGCAGGAGGCTATAATTCACCCCTCCACTTT

d_gene: TRBD1
v_gene: TRBV28
j_gene: TRBJ1-2
abundance: .
len: 15
CDR3aa: CASSTYRGRENGYTF
CDR3nt: TGTGCCAGCAGTACTTACAGGGGGCGCGAAAATGGCTACACCTTC

d_gene: .
v_gene: TRBV29-1
j_gene: TRBJ2-5
abundance: many
len: 11
CDR3aa: CSGGRQETQYF
CDR3nt: TGCAGCGGTGGAAGACAAGAGACCCAGTACTTC

d_gene: TRBD2
v_gene: TRBV12-3/TRBV12-4
j_gene: TRBJ2-3
abundance: .
len: 15
CDR3aa: CASSLWGDYTDTQYF
CDR3nt: TGTGCCAGCAGTTTATGGGGGGACTACACAGATACGCAGTATTTT

d_gene: TRBD2
v_gene: TRBV12-3/TRBV12-4
j_gene: TRBJ2-3
abundance: .
len: 14
CDR3aa: CASSFAGTSGFLFF
CDR3nt: TGTGCCAGCAGTTTCGCCGGGACTAGCGGTTTTCTCTTCTTT

d_gene: .
v_gene: TRBV12-3/TRBV12-4
j_gene: TRBJ2-7
abundance: few
len: 12
CDR3aa: CASSRPGDEQYF
CDR3nt: TGTGCCAGCAGTCGCCCGGGGGACGAGCAGTACTTC

d_gene: .
v_gene: TRBV5-5
j_gene: TRBJ2-2
abundance: .
len: 17
CDR3aa: CASSLVRALSNTGELFF
CDR3nt: TGTGCCAGCAGCTTGGTCCGAGCGCTGTCGAACACCGGGGAGCTGTTTTTT

d_gene: .
v_gene: TRBV29-1
j_gene: TRBJ1-1
abundance: few
len: 14
CDR3aa: CSAASGVMNTEAFF
CDR3nt: TGCAGCGCCGCCTCCGGGGTGATGAACACTGAAGCTTTCTTT

d_gene: TRBD1
v_gene: TRBV10-3
j_gene: TRBJ2-2
abundance: few
len: 14
CDR3aa: CAISVETGAGELFF
CDR3nt: TGTGCCATCAGTGTTGAGACAGGGGCCGGGGAGCTGTTTTTT

d_gene: .
v_gene: TRBV4-2
j_gene: TRBJ2-2
abundance: .
len: 17
CDR3aa: CASSQDLFGLNTGELFF
CDR3nt: TGTGCCAGCAGCCAAGATTTGTTCGGACTCAACACCGGGGAGCTGTTTTTT

d_gene: .
v_gene: TRBV9
j_gene: TRBJ2-7
abundance: .
len: 14
CDR3aa: CASSVQGNPFEQYF
CDR3nt: TGTGCCAGCAGCGTACAAGGGAACCCATTCGAGCAGTACTTC

d_gene: .
v_gene: TRBV11-2
j_gene: TRBJ2-1
abundance: .
len: 15
CDR3aa: CASSPLRAGYNEQFF
CDR3nt: TGTGCCAGCAGTCCCCTGAGGGCGGGATACAATGAGCAGTTCTTC

d_gene: TRBD1
v_gene: TRBV20-1
j_gene: TRBJ1-2
abundance: .
len: 14
CDR3aa: CSARAGTGGRGYTF
CDR3nt: TGCAGTGCTAGGGCCGGGACAGGGGGCCGAGGCTACACCTTC

d_gene: TRBD1
v_gene: TRBV7-9
j_gene: TRBJ2-7
abundance: once
len: 16
CDR3aa: CASSLARDRGSYEQYF
CDR3nt: TGTGCCAGCAGCTTAGCGCGGGACAGGGGTTCCTACGAGCAGTACTTC

d_gene: TRBD2
v_gene: TRBV20-1
j_gene: TRBJ2-7
abundance: .
len: 14
CDR3aa: CSAPPQAGAYEQYF
CDR3nt: TGCAGTGCCCCCCCACAAGCGGGAGCCTACGAGCAGTACTTC

d_gene: .
v_gene: TRBV12-3/TRBV12-4
j_gene: TRBJ2-3
abundance: few
len: 13
CDR3aa: CASSLPLADTQYF
CDR3nt: TGTGCCAGCAGTTTACCCCTTGCGGATACGCAGTATTTT

d_gene: .
v_gene: TRBV5-1
j_gene: TRBJ2-3
abundance: few
len: 18
CDR3aa: CASSRGTPNANSTDTQYF
CDR3nt: TGCGCCAGCAGCCGGGGGACACCGAACGCGAATAGCACAGATACGCAGTATTTT

d_gene: .
v_gene: TRBV15
j_gene: TRBJ2-1
abundance: .
len: 14
CDR3aa: CATSRGYREDEQFF
CDR3nt: TGTGCCACCAGCAGAGGTTACAGGGAGGATGAGCAGTTCTTC

d_gene: .
v_gene: TRBV5-6
j_gene: TRBJ1-5
abundance: few
len: 16
CDR3aa: CASSLAGTQDNQPQHF
CDR3nt: TGTGCCAGCAGCTTGGCCGGGACACAAGACAATCAGCCCCAGCATTTT

d_gene: TRBD2
v_gene: TRBV10-3
j_gene: TRBJ2-3
abundance: few
len: 17
CDR3aa: CAISESNGGGAADTQYF
CDR3nt: TGTGCCATCAGTGAGTCGAACGGCGGGGGGGCCGCAGATACGCAGTATTTT

d_gene: TRBD1
v_gene: TRBV3-1
j_gene: TRBJ1-3
abundance: .
len: 15
CDR3aa: CASSRTGRNGNTIYF
CDR3nt: TGTGCCAGCAGCCGGACAGGGAGGAATGGAAACACCATATATTTT

d_gene: TRBD1
v_gene: TRBV20-1
j_gene: TRBJ2-5
abundance: many
len: 14
CDR3aa: CSARDGTAKETQYF
CDR3nt: TGCAGTGCTAGAGACGGGACAGCAAAAGAGACCCAGTACTTC

d_gene: TRBD2
v_gene: TRBV20-1
j_gene: TRBJ2-1
abundance: few
len: 14
CDR3aa: CSASGTSGVNEQFF
CDR3nt: TGCAGTGCTAGCGGGACTAGCGGGGTGAATGAGCAGTTCTTC

d_gene: .
v_gene: TRBV6-1
j_gene: TRBJ2-7
abundance: many
len: 13
CDR3aa: CASSRQPWSEQYF
CDR3nt: TGTGCCAGCAGCCGACAGCCGTGGAGCGAGCAGTACTTC

d_gene: .
v_gene: TRBV6-5
j_gene: TRBJ1-4
abundance: .
len: 16
CDR3aa: CASSYSETAVNEKLFF
CDR3nt: TGTGCCAGCAGTTACTCAGAGACCGCAGTTAATGAAAAACTGTTTTTT

d_gene: .
v_gene: TRBV29-1
j_gene: TRBJ1-1
abundance: many
len: 12
CDR3aa: CSVQRDYAEAFF
CDR3nt: TGCAGCGTCCAGAGGGACTACGCTGAAGCTTTCTTT

d_gene: .
v_gene: TRBV20-1
j_gene: TRBJ1-5
abundance: few
len: 15
CDR3aa: CSAHRGRRSNQPQHF
CDR3nt: TGCAGTGCTCACCGAGGGAGACGGAGCAATCAGCCCCAGCATTTT

d_gene: TRBD1
v_gene: TRBV3-1
j_gene: TRBJ1-1
abundance: .
len: 15
CDR3aa: CASSEDRGLNTEAFF
CDR3nt: TGTGCCAGCAGCGAAGACAGGGGGCTGAACACTGAAGCTTTCTTT

d_gene: .
v_gene: TRBV7-9
j_gene: TRBJ2-1
abundance: few
len: 15
CDR3aa: CASSLVSTQRREQFF
CDR3nt: TGTGCCAGCAGCTTAGTAAGTACTCAGAGACGGGAGCAGTTCTTC

d_gene: .
v_gene: TRBV5-5
j_gene: TRBJ2-1
abundance: .
len: 16
CDR3aa: CASIPGVGTRYNEQFF
CDR3nt: TGTGCCAGCATCCCTGGGGTCGGGACAAGATACAATGAGCAGTTCTTC